This T cell receptor beta chain was sequenced in a study of cytomegalovirus exposure and HLA in healthy donors. In regard to this clone: Its specificity is unknown.

Whole-study results and caveats: The investigators catalogued some 160 TCR beta chains as cytomegalovirus-associated.

Unmatched junction bases numbered 9, after V lost 4 bases and J lost 4 bases. The CDR3 length is 15 residues. The V gene's germline CDR1 is SGHTA and CDR2 FQGNSA. With 60 Vbeta and 13 Jbeta primers, the PCR was carried out. Method: immunoSEQ multiplex PCR; TCRdb's copy keeps in-frame clones and lacks some. In all, the sample yields more than 95,000 clones. The receptor's source is a man between 18 and 29 years old in good health and CMV-seronegative. The sample taken for sequencing was PBMCs. The J gene is TRBJ1-2, the V gene TRBV7-2; TRBD1 agrees at 7 bases. Here the CDR3 reads CASSSWTGHTYGYTF. DNA of the CDR3: TGTGCCAGCAGCTCCTGGACAGGCCATACCTATGGCTACACCTTC.